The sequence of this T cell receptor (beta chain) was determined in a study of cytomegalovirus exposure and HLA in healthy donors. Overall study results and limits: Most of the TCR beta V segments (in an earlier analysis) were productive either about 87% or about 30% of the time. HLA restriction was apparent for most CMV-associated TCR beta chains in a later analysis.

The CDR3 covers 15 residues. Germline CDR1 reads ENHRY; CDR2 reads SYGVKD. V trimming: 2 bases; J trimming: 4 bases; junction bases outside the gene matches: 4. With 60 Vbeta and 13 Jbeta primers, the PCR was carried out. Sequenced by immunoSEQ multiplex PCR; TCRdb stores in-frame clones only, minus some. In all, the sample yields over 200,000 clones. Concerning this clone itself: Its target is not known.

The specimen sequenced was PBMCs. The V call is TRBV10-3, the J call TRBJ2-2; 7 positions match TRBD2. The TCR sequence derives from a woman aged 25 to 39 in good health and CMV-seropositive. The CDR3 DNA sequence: TGTGCCATCAGTGAGCGCGGGAGTCCCACCGGGGAGCTGTTTTTT. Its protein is CAISERGSPTGELFF.